What follows are 28 T cell receptor beta chains derived from one specimen sequenced in a study of T cell repertoires in cytomegalovirus infection. TCRdb fed the reads into MiXCR, producing one record per CDR3 protein. Of about 250,000 distinct CDR3 sequences in the sample, over 9% were seen once. Source material: PBMCs. The source of these receptors is a human donor in good health (CMV status not recorded). Some clones in this sample may be carry-over from other donors' samples.

V usage is TRBV29-1 and J usage is TRBJ2-4; D gene unclear. The length of the CDR3 is 12 residues. The germline gives CDR1 SQVTM, CDR2 ANQGSEA. V was pared by 4 bases and J by 0 bases, with 4 bases between. The CDR3 coding sequence is TGCAGCGTTGCTGCAGCCAAAAACATTCAGTACTTC. Protein product: CSVAAAKNIQYF.

This clonotype has at least ten counts. The chain couples TRBV7-2 to TRBJ2-1; 12 bases line up with TRBD2. Germline V CDR1 and CDR2: SGHTA, FQGNSA. V shed 0 bases and J 5 bases; nucleotides not matched to a gene: 8. The CDR3 is made up of 18 amino acids. In nucleotides, the CDR3 is TGTGCCAGCAGCTTAGCGCTGACTAGCGGGAGTAGCCACAATGAGCAGTTCTTC. It codes for CASSLALTSGSSHNEQFF.

V usage is TRBV6-1 and J usage is TRBJ2-5; D may be TRBD1 (6 bases). Germline-derived CDR1 and CDR2 are MNHNS and SASEGT. The germline V and J ends were trimmed by 7 bases and 2 bases, with 11 bases remaining between them. This CDR3 comprises 13 residues. CDR3 nucleotide sequence: TGTGCCAGCATGAGCAGGGGACAAGAGACCCAGTACTTC. The encoded protein is CASMSRGQETQYF.

This clonotype has at least ten counts. This chain uses TRBV28 with TRBJ2-1, with 8 bases lining up with TRBD1. Germline V CDR1 and CDR2: MDHEN, SYDVKM. The trim removed 5 bases at V and 3 bases at J, leaving 6 bases unmatched. This CDR3 has 15 residues. For the CDR3, the DNA is TGTGCCAGCAGTCACCCAGGGGGCATCTACAATGAGCAGTTCTTC. Its translation: CASSHPGGIYNEQFF. Supplemented by reference TRBV28 and TRBJ2-1, the full variable domain reads DVKVTQSSRYLVKRTGEKVFLECVQDMDHENMFWYRQDPGLGLRLIYFSYDVKMKEKGDIPEGYSVSREKKERFSLILESASTNQTSMYLCASSHPGGIYNEQFFGPGTRLTVL.

This clonotype has at least ten counts. The chain uses TRBV7-8 and TRBJ1-3; D is possibly TRBD1 (5 bases). This CDR3 has 14 amino acids. Germline CDR1 SGHVS, CDR2 FQNEAQ. V was shortened by 1 base and J by 7 bases, with 11 bases between the two germline ends. The DNA of the CDR3 is TGTGCCAGCAGCTTAGGTGGAGGGGCCAACACCATATATTTT. This translates into CASSLGGGANTIYF.

This clonotype has a count of ten or more. CDR3 amino acids: CASSKSSANGYTF. The CDR3 DNA is TGTGCCAGCAGCAAGAGCTCGGCTAATGGCTACACCTTC. This chain uses TRBV9 with TRBJ1-2; D ambiguous. The CDR3 is 13 amino acids. Germline CDR1 is SGDLS and CDR2 is YYNGEE. The V end lost 4 bases, the J end lost 6 bases, and 13 bases lay between the germline ends. Combining the CDR3 with reference TRBV9 and TRBJ1-2 gives the whole variable domain DSGVTQTPKHLITATGQRVTLRCSPRSGDLSVYWYQQSLDQGLQFLIQYYNGEERAKGNILERFSAQQFPDLHSELNLSSLELGDSALYFCASSKSSANGYTFGSGTRLTVV.

This clonotype was found many times. This chain uses TRBV7-3 with TRBJ2-7, with 7 bases fitting TRBD1. This CDR3 is built from 13 residues. The J segment lost 3 bases and the V segment lost 5 bases, leaving 4 bases of the junction unmatched. CDR1 and CDR2 from the germline V gene are SGHTA and FQGTGA. Here the CDR3 reads CASSTDRDYEQYF. CDR3 DNA: TGTGCCAGCAGCACCGACAGGGACTACGAGCAGTACTTC. Complete variable domain (other parts from reference TRBV7-3 and TRBJ2-7): GAGVSQTPSNKVTEKGKYVELRCDPISGHTALYWYRQSLGQGPEFLIYFQGTGAADDSGLPNDRFFAVRPEGSVSTLKIQRTERGDSAVYLCASSTDRDYEQYFGPGTRLTVT.

The chain is built from TRBV19 and TRBJ2-6; 7 bases match TRBD2. The V gene end was trimmed by 7 bases and the J gene end by 3 bases; junction bases not matched to a gene: 6. The CDR3 has 15 amino acids. Germline CDR1 reads LNHDA; CDR2 reads SQIVND (reference sequence). CDR3 in amino acids: CASTSGDHGANVLTF. The CDR3 nucleotides are TGTGCCAGTACAAGCGGGGACCATGGGGCCAACGTCCTGACTTTC.

The chain recombines TRBV6-2 or TRBV6-3 with TRBJ2-2, with 10 positions matching TRBD2. J was trimmed by 0 bases and V by 8 bases; bases with no gene match: 0. CDR1 and CDR2 (germline): MNHEY, SVGEGT. The CDR3 covers 14 residues. The CDR3 nucleotides read TGTGCCAGCGGACTAGCGGCGAACACCGGGGAGCTGTTTTTT. Protein product: CASGLAANTGELFF.

This clonotype was observed many times. The rearrangement uses TRBV11-3 and TRBJ2-7, with D maybe TRBD1 (6 bases). Per germline, CDR1 SGHNT and CDR2 YENEEA. The CDR3 is 13 residues long. Trimming shortened V by 8 bases and J by 1 base, and 12 bases separated the two germline ends. In nucleotides, the CDR3 is TGTGCCAGCCAGACAGGTGAATCCTACGAGCAGTACTTC. It encodes CASQTGESYEQYF.

This clonotype was observed many times. The rearrangement joins TRBV19 to TRBJ2-5; D may be TRBD1 (6 bases). The germline gives CDR1 LNHDA, CDR2 SQIVND (reference sequence). V dropped 4 bases and J dropped 1 base, with 13 bases sitting between them. CDR3 length equals 15 residues. CDR3 protein: CASSKAGQTQETQYF. The CDR3 DNA follows: TGTGCCAGTAGTAAGGCCGGACAGACCCAAGAGACCCAGTACTTC.

This clonotype was counted many times. The rearrangement links TRBV14 to TRBJ1-4; 7 positions agree with TRBD1. Trimming cost V 0 bases and J 8 bases; bases outside gene matches: 12. The CDR3 loop spans 17 amino acids. CDR1 and CDR2 (germline): SGHDN, FVKESK. The CDR3 reads CASSQDLKGQTVEKLFF. The CDR3 region has the DNA TGTGCCAGCAGCCAAGATCTTAAGGGACAGACCGTGGAAAAACTGTTTTTT.

This clonotype was picked up many times. The chain recombines TRBV11-1 with TRBJ1-1; no definite D call. The V gene's germline CDR1 is SGHAT and CDR2 FQDESV (reference sequence). This CDR3 has 13 residues. Trimming removed 3 bases at V and 5 bases at J, with 10 bases between. The DNA of the CDR3 is TGTGCCAGCAGCTTTCAGGCGGGGACTGAAGCTTTCTTT. As protein: CASSFQAGTEAFF. Together with reference TRBV11-1 and TRBJ1-1, the CDR3 gives the full variable domain: EAEVAQSPRYKITEKSQAVAFWCDPISGHATLYWYRQILGQGPELLVQFQDESVVDDSQLPKDRFSAERLKGVDSTLKIQPAELGDSAMYLCASSFQAGTEAFFGQGTRLTVV.

The chain combines TRBV28 with TRBJ1-2; D possibly corresponds to TRBD1 (5 bases). The CDR3 runs 12 residues. Germline CDR1 and CDR2: MDHEN and SYDVKM. With 10 bases removed from V and 0 bases from J, the gap between germline ends came to 9 bases. The CDR3: CATPGPNYGYTF. Here the CDR3 DNA reads TGTGCCACCCCGGGACCTAACTATGGCTACACCTTC.

This clonotype was picked up a small number of times. V gene TRBV5-1 combines with J gene TRBJ1-2, with TRBD1 matching 10 bases. This CDR3 spans 15 amino acids. V dropped 3 bases and J dropped 5; count of bases not matched to a gene: 7. Germline CDR1 is SGHRS and CDR2 is YFSETQ. The CDR3 DNA is TGCGCCAGCAGCTCCGGGACAGGGGCCCATTATGGCTACACCTTC. Amino acids: CASSSGTGAHYGYTF.

This clonotype occurred many times. This chain joins TRBV2 and TRBJ1-2; TRBD1 matches at 9 bases. This CDR3 has 14 amino acids. The germline V gene encodes CDR1 SNHLY and CDR2 FYNNEI. V dropped 3 bases and J dropped 13; count of bases not matched to a gene: 12. In DNA, the CDR3 is TGTGCCAGCAGTGACCGGGACAGGGACGAACATGGCACCTTC. It translates to CASSDRDRDEHGTF.

This clonotype came up a few times. This chain connects TRBV11-2 to TRBJ2-1; no firm D call. Germline CDR1 reads SGHAT; CDR2 reads FQNNGV. V was cut by 5 bases and J by 10 bases, with 9 bases left in between. There are 11 residues in the CDR3. For the CDR3, the DNA is TGTGCCAGCAGCCCTAAAAGCGAGCAGTTCTTC. Translated, it gives CASSPKSEQFF. The entire variable domain, with the rest obtained from reference TRBV11-2 and TRBJ2-1, is as follows: EAGVAQSPRYKIIEKRQSVAFWCNPISGHATLYWYQQILGQGPKLLIQFQNNGVVDDSQLPKDRFSAERLKGVDSTLKIQPAKLEDSAVYLCASSPKSEQFFGPGTRLTVL.

This clonotype has ten or more counts. V and J are TRBV7-2 and TRBJ1-3; no clear D gene. The germline V gene has CDR1 SGHTA and CDR2 FQGNSA. CDR3 length: 18 amino acids. The V and J ends lost 0 bases and 0 bases respectively, with 15 bases between them. The CDR3 nucleotides are TGTGCCAGCAGCTTAGCCCGGGCAGACCCCAGCTCTGGAAACACCATATATTTT. It is translated as CASSLARADPSSGNTIYF.

V is TRBV5-4 and J is TRBJ2-3; D is ambiguous. In germline, CDR1 is SGHNT, CDR2 YYREEE (reference sequence). The V and J ends lost 4 bases and 4 bases respectively, with 13 bases between them. This CDR3 has 14 amino acids. CDR3 protein: CASSPKTDPDTQYF. DNA for the CDR3: TGTGCCAGCAGCCCAAAGACTGATCCAGATACGCAGTATTTT.

This clonotype was observed a few times. The chain carries TRBV12-3 or TRBV12-4 and TRBJ2-3, with 8 positions matching TRBD1. V shed 3 bases and J 4 bases; nucleotides not matched to a gene: 9. This CDR3 contains 16 residues. As DNA, the CDR3 is TGTGCCAGCAGTTTTACCCTTCGGACAGGGCCAGATACGCAGTATTTT. This sequence encodes CASSFTLRTGPDTQYF.

This sequence joins TRBV12-3 or TRBV12-4 and TRBJ1-1, with D perhaps matching TRBD1 (6 bases). The CDR3 has 14 residues. V dropped 1 base and J dropped 7 bases, with 13 bases sitting between them. The CDR3 loop is CASSLGTAQVEAFF. The CDR3 DNA reads TGTGCCAGCAGTTTAGGGACAGCCCAAGTTGAAGCTTTCTTT.

J is TRBJ2-1 and V is TRBV19; D remains unclear. Germline CDR1 and CDR2: LNHDA and SQIVND (reference sequence). This CDR3 region has 16 residues. Trimming removed 4 bases from V and 7 bases from J, with 20 bases in between. The CDR3 spells CASSTLTGLFGNEQFF. The CDR3 coding sequence is TGTGCCAGTAGTACTCTCACCGGCCTTTTCGGAAATGAGCAGTTCTTC.

This clonotype was found many times. The rearrangement links TRBV7-3 to TRBJ1-3; D remains ambiguous. CDR3 length equals 12 residues. CDR1 and CDR2 from the germline V gene are SGHTA and FQGTGA. Trimming stripped 5 bases from V and 8 bases from J, with 10 bases between. CDR3 residues: CASSRVGDTIYF. CDR3 sequence (DNA): TGTGCCAGCAGCCGAGTCGGGGACACCATATATTTT.

The sample holds a few counts of this clonotype. The V and J genes are TRBV7-9 and TRBJ2-7; maybe TRBD1 (5 bases). Looked up from germline, CDR1 is SEHNR and CDR2 is FQNEAQ (reference sequence). The V end lost 1 base, the J end lost 9 bases, and 10 bases lay between the germline ends. The CDR3 is 12 residues long. CDR3 region: CASSLEAGRQYF. The CDR3 coding sequence is TGTGCCAGCAGCTTAGAGGCAGGGCGGCAGTACTTC.

This clonotype occurred many times. The V gene is TRBV7-8, the J gene TRBJ1-2, with 7 bases that match TRBD1. In germline, CDR1 is SGHVS, CDR2 FQNEAQ. This CDR3 region has 15 residues. The junction had 8 bases not matched to a gene; V was cut back by 4 bases and J by 3 bases. CDR3 amino acids: CASSSRDRADYGYTF. The CDR3 DNA sequence: TGTGCCAGCAGCTCGAGAGACAGGGCTGACTATGGCTACACCTTC.

A single count supports this clonotype. The chain couples TRBV14 to TRBJ2-3, with D uncertain. CDR1 SGHDN and CDR2 FVKESK come from the germline V gene. Trimming left V 1 base short and J 7 bases short, with 9 bases between. CDR3 length: 13 amino acids. The CDR3 is CASSQVPVHTQYF. CDR3 sequence (DNA): TGTGCCAGCAGCCAAGTCCCAGTACATACGCAGTATTTT.

This clonotype was picked up many times. This chain links TRBV28 with TRBJ2-7, with 8 bases fitting TRBD2. V shed 3 bases, J shed 1 base, and the junction held 8 bases outside the gene matches. CDR3 length: 16 residues. The germline CDR1 and CDR2 sequences are MDHEN and SYDVKM. DNA of the CDR3: TGTGCCAGCAGTTTTAAGGCGGGAGGTTCATCCTACGAGCAGTACTTC. It encodes CASSFKAGGSSYEQYF.

This clonotype was observed many times. The chain uses TRBV7-2 and TRBJ2-3; perhaps D is TRBD1 or TRBD2 (5 bases each). The CDR3 consists of 14 residues. The V and J ends lost 5 bases and 5 bases respectively, with 14 bases between them. Germline V gene data show CDR1 as SGHTA and CDR2 as FQGNSA. CDR3 DNA sequence: TGTGCCAGCAGCATGGGACCTGGGGGAGATACGCAGTATTTT. It specifies CASSMGPGGDTQYF.